What follows is one TCR beta chain and its context. Its matching antigen is unknown. Sequencing targeted expressed TCRB transcripts, as all isolated RNA had been reverse transcribed. TCRdb's copy holds only in-frame clones and misses some; the assay was immunoSEQ multiplex PCR. The sample consists of around 600,000 clones, around an eighth of them appearing once. The sample originates from a study of beta chain features in type 1 diabetes. Sorted populations were all over 95% pure. Regarding the study as a whole: In every one of the four CD4+ subsets, TCRB CDR3s were moderately but significantly shorter in Type 1 diabetes patients. PCR might pick shorter templates more often, in the same way for patients and controls.

Sequences were obtained from naive CD4+ T cells from blood. The sequence was obtained from a man younger than 40 with type 1 diabetes.

Here the CDR3 DNA reads TGTGCCAGTATACGGACAGGGTTTTACTCTGGGGCCAACGTCCTGACTTTC. Amino acid sequence: CASIRTGFYSGANVLTF. The chain couples TRBV19 to TRBJ2-6, with 8 bases lining up with TRBD1. With V trimmed by 7 bases and J by 0 bases, 8 bases remained unmatched. This CDR3 contains 17 residues. CDR1 LNHDA and CDR2 SQIVND come from the germline V gene (reference sequence).